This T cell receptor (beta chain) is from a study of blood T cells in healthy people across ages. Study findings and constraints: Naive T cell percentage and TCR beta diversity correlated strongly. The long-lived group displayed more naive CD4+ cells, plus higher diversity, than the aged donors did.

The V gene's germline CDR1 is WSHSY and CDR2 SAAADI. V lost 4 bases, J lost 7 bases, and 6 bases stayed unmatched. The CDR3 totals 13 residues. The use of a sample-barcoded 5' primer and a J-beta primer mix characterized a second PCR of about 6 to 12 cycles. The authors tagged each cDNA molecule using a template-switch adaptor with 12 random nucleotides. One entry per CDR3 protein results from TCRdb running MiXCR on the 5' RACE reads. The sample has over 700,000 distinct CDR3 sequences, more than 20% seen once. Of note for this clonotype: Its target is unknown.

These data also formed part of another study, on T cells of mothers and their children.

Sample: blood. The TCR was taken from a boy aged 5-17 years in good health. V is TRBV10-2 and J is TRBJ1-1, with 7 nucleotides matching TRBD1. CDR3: CASSVDRRSEAFF. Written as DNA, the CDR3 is TGCGCCAGCAGTGTGGACAGGCGGAGTGAAGCTTTCTTT.